This T cell receptor beta chain was identified during a study of T-cell reconstitution after alpha-beta-depleted transplantation in children. Study conclusions and caveats: Several hundred rapidly expanded clones from non-depleted graft cells reportedly supplied alpha-beta T cells about two months post-transplant. The origin of high day-60 TCRbeta diversity in some patients lay in surviving recipient T cells and thymic progenitors.

This clonotype was recorded a few times. Its antigen is still unknown. Preparation of the TCRbeta library involved a method that used unique molecular identifiers. TCRdb used MiXCR to reprocess the PCR reads, holding one entry per CDR3 protein. The sample has 450,000 to 600,000 distinct CDR3 sequences, approximately 12% seen once. Sequencing was performed on PBMCs, mostly from graft donor cells, taken 360 days after TCRalphabeta/CD19-depleted stem cell transplant. This TCR was sampled from a male patient younger than 18 who had a stem cell transplant for acute myeloid leukemia, so the T cells may come from the graft donor.

The CDR3 protein is CASSPPFGTGEETQYF. The CDR3 DNA reads as TGTGCCAGCTCACCACCGTTTGGGACAGGGGAAGAGACCCAGTACTTC. This chain links TRBV18 with TRBJ2-5, with TRBD1 matching over 10 bases. After removal of 0 bases from V and 3 bases from J, the junction contained 4 bases not matched to a gene. Germline V gives CDR1 KGHSH, CDR2 LQKENI. The CDR3 consists of 16 residues.